This is a list of T cell receptor beta chains from one sample in a study of control samples from healthy donors and cancer patients. The table came from immunoSEQ multiplex PCR; TCRdb's copy has only in-frame clones and leaves some out. The data hold some 150,000 clones, with around 94% observed a single time. The sequencing sample was made of PBMCs. The source is a man in his fifties or sixties with colorectal cancer. Both conserved end residues are part of each CDR3. The D gene is left open where the match is weak.

d_call v_call cdr3_aa
NA TRBV21-1 CASSPLKGKGRYSNQPQHF
NA TRBV30 CAWGSGGSYNSPLHF
NA TRBV12-3/TRBV12-4 CASSLMGNTEAFF
NA TRBV5-4 CASSFPGENYGYTF
NA TRBV3-1/TRBV3-2 CASSQEVTSSYEQYF
NA TRBV15 CATSRGGGGARDTQYF
TRBD1 TRBV18 CASSPPVGRDRSNTEAFF
TRBD1 TRBV19 CASITGTGDYEQYF
TRBD2 TRBV7-9 CASRASGGYEQYF
NA TRBV2 CASSEGALQETQYF
NA TRBV18 CASSLGQSNNEQFF
NA TRBV9 CASGSRNTIYF
TRBD2 TRBV7-2 CASSFSGGVYNEQFF
TRBD1 TRBV10-3 CASELPGQSSYTF
NA TRBV6-5 CASSYGEAGTQYF
NA TRBV3-1/TRBV3-2 CASSQDRVGETQYF
NA TRBV7-9 CASSLGEVAEELFF
NA TRBV5-1 CASSVGWVTDTQYF
TRBD2 TRBV7-2 CASRKGLAGLRDEQFF
TRBD1 TRBV19 CASSRDSTNNYGYTF
NA TRBV30 CAWSPWGGLGTEAFF
NA TRBV3-1/TRBV3-2 CASSQDGGPTGELFF
NA TRBV11-2 CASSLVVDPLGTQYF
TRBD1 TRBV30 CAWSKTGRETQYF
TRBD1 TRBV19 CASNTGQGNYGYTF
TRBD1 TRBV3-1/TRBV3-2 CASSQGQGFNSPLHF
TRBD1 TRBV19 CASSIAGQGKETQYF
NA TRBV27 CASSLSFPGGSYEQYF
TRBD1 TRBV10-3 CAISQGENTEAFF
NA TRBV19 CASSINRVETNVLTF
TRBD1 TRBV28 CASSLGQNYGYTF
NA TRBV4-1 CASSQDLGRYQPQHF
TRBD1 TRBV4-1 CASSSWQGASGANVLTF
TRBD1 TRBV5-6 CASSLLGTGGAMETQYF
TRBD2 TRBV4-3 CASSQDGGADNEQFF
TRBD1 TRBV5-1 CASSWDRTNSPLHF
NA TRBV28 CASSLDSYGYTF
NA TRBV7-2 CASSFGLNTEAFF
TRBD1 TRBV6-5 CASSYSGTVNTEAFF
TRBD2 TRBV19 CASSGGQTYEQYF
NA TRBV2 CASKNNGANTGELFF
TRBD1 TRBV2 CASSDLQGQKLFF
NA TRBV6-5 CASSYGPATTADGYTF
NA TRBV11-2 CASSAGAGYTF
NA TRBV6-5 CASRTSTDTQYF
NA TRBV4-1 CASSQGGAGATGELFF
TRBD2 TRBV5-4 CASSSGTSGGYEQYF
NA TRBV29-1 CSGQSSYNEQFF
NA TRBV2 CASRATGWGTEAFF
NA TRBV19 CASSSQTGRNEQFF
TRBD1 TRBV19 CASSTPGQGVVIGGYTF
NA TRBV24-1 CATSDRQTDTQYF
TRBD2 TRBV10-3 CAIRTNHASGGASGANVLTF
NA TRBV21-1 CASSKERQYGYTF
NA TRBV18 CASSRGQTDNEQFF